This section outlines one T cell receptor beta chain sequence together with its context. Recruitment covered 20 to 25 US areas and drew participants whose ages spanned roughly 18 to 100 years. Cohort 3 donors counted as recovered after two negative PCRs, clearance, or resolved symptoms. TCRdb's copy holds only in-frame clones and misses some; the assay was immunoSEQ multiplex PCR. The table shows fewer than 200,000 clones, with around four fifths occurring only once. This sample was taken from a study of blood T cell repertoires in COVID-19. In germline, CDR1 is SGHRS, CDR2 YFSETQ. Trimming shortened V by 0 bases and J by 0 bases, and 7 bases separated the two germline ends. The CDR3 is 15 residues long.

J is TRBJ2-1 and V is TRBV5-1; D uncertain. This receptor was obtained from a woman between 45 and 65 years old who had recovered from COVID-19. The sample was PBMCs or T cells enriched from blood (not recorded which). The CDR3 sequence: CASSLGLYSYNEQFF. The CDR3 region has the DNA TGCGCCAGCAGCTTGGGCCTATACTCCTACAATGAGCAGTTCTTC.